This T cell receptor beta chain stems from a study of post-analysis software for immune sequencing data. The study's findings and limits: Controls had lower frequencies than patients of a handful of TRBV segments, which included TRBV5-6, TRBV5-1 and TRBV20-1.

cDNA libraries for TCR beta contained unique molecular identifiers. Each CDR3 protein gets one entry after TCRdb re-called the PCR reads with MiXCR. The table lists about 770,000 distinct CDR3 sequences, around 45% of them singletons. The length of the CDR3 is 13 residues. V was pared by 10 bases and J by 4 bases, with 11 bases between. Germline CDR1 reads LNHDA; CDR2 reads SQIVND (reference sequence). A word on this clonotype: What it binds is unknown.

The chain recombines TRBV19 with TRBJ2-6; D not resolved. Sequenced input: blood. The source of this sequence is a girl under 18 with multiple sclerosis. The CDR3 loop is CATSVLGANVLTF. The DNA for the CDR3 is TGTGCCACATCGGTTTTAGGGGCCAACGTCCTGACTTTC.